This entry lists 9 T cell receptor beta chains sequenced from one sample in a study of blood T cell repertoires in COVID-19. Measured with immunoSEQ multiplex PCR; TCRdb has only the in-frame clones, and not every one. The sample lists 110,000 to 150,000 clones, roughly 86% occurring once. The sample taken for sequencing was peripheral blood. The receptors shown here come from a man between 65 and 85 years old with acute or convalescent COVID-19.

This clone was seen a single time. The chain employs TRBV18 and TRBJ1-2; D call uncertain. There are 14 residues in the CDR3. CDR1 is KGHSH and CDR2 is LQKENI in the germline V gene. V was trimmed by 0 bases and J by 2 bases, leaving 7 bases between them. The CDR3 nucleotides read TGTGCCAGCTCACCACCGGGGAGAAACTATGGCTACACCTTC. Its translation: CASSPPGRNYGYTF. The variable domain in full, with the rest retrieved from reference TRBV18 and TRBJ1-2, is NAGVMQNPRHLVRRRGQEARLRCSPMKGHSHVYWYRQLPEEGLKFMVYLQKENIIDESGMPKERFSAEFPKEGPSILRIQQVVRGDSAAYFCASSPPGRNYGYTFGSGTRLTVV.

The gene calls are TRBV18 and TRBJ2-1; 7 bases fit TRBD1. CDR3 length equals 15 residues. Germline CDR1 reads KGHSH; CDR2 reads LQKENI. V was pared by 4 bases and J by 0 bases, with 3 bases of the junction left unmatched. The DNA of the CDR3 is TGTGCCAGCTCACGCACAGGGGTCTCCTACAATGAGCAGTTCTTC. Encoded protein: CASSRTGVSYNEQFF.

The chain carries TRBV5-1 and TRBJ1-6; 9 nucleotides match TRBD1. In germline, CDR1 is SGHRS, CDR2 YFSETQ. V was clipped by 4 bases and J by 8 bases; unmatched bases: 7. This CDR3 has 15 amino acids. Here the CDR3 DNA reads TGCGCCAGCAGCCCAGGGACAGGGAAAGATTCACCCCTCCACTTT. Translated: CASSPGTGKDSPLHF.

The chain combines TRBV7-9 with TRBJ1-2, with D perhaps TRBD1 (6 bases). The CDR3 has 13 amino acids. Germline-derived CDR1 and CDR2 are SEHNR and FQNEAQ (reference sequence). Trimming took 1 base from V and 8 from J, leaving 11 bases between them. CDR3 protein: CASSLEWGPGYTF. CDR3 nucleotides: TGTGCCAGCAGCTTAGAATGGGGGCCCGGCTACACCTTC.

The chain employs TRBV2 and TRBJ1-5; D gene ambiguous. Trimming removed 2 bases from V and 7 bases from J, with 15 bases in between. This CDR3 comprises 15 residues. Germline CDR1 and CDR2: SNHLY and FYNNEI. DNA of the CDR3: TGTGCCAGCAGTGAAAGGAGGGTGATAGGACAGCCCCAGCATTTT. Translating gives CASSERRVIGQPQHF.

The V call is TRBV5-4, the J call TRBJ2-1; D possibly corresponds to TRBD1 (6 bases). CDR1 is SGHNT and CDR2 is YYREEE in the germline V gene (reference sequence). Trimming removed 5 bases at V and 4 bases at J, with 13 bases between. The CDR3 contains 14 residues. CDR3 coding DNA: TGTGCCAGCAGTTCAAAACAGGGTTACAATGAGCAGTTCTTC. The encoded protein is CASSSKQGYNEQFF.

V is TRBV2 and J is TRBJ1-2; no definite D call. CDR1 and CDR2 (germline): SNHLY, FYNNEI. V was pared by 7 bases and J by 2 bases, with 14 bases between. The CDR3 length is 14 residues. Written as DNA, the CDR3 is TGTGCCAGCATGACGGGAACGGAGAACTATGGCTACACCTTC. Translated, it gives CASMTGTENYGYTF.

The chain joins TRBV28 to TRBJ1-2; D is unresolved. V shed 4 bases and J shed 5 bases, with 14 bases lying between them. The CDR3 covers 14 residues. In germline, CDR1 is MDHEN, CDR2 SYDVKM. The CDR3 sequence: CASSSPSPTYGYTF. Here the CDR3 DNA reads TGTGCCAGCAGTTCGCCGTCCCCCACTTATGGCTACACCTTC.

The chain joins TRBV12-3 or TRBV12-4 to TRBJ2-6; no clear D gene. This CDR3 has 13 amino acids. Trimming removed 6 bases at V and 4 bases at J, with 7 bases between. The CDR3 loop is CASRRSGANVLTF. CDR3 sequence (DNA): TGTGCCAGCAGACGGTCAGGGGCCAACGTCCTGACTTTC.